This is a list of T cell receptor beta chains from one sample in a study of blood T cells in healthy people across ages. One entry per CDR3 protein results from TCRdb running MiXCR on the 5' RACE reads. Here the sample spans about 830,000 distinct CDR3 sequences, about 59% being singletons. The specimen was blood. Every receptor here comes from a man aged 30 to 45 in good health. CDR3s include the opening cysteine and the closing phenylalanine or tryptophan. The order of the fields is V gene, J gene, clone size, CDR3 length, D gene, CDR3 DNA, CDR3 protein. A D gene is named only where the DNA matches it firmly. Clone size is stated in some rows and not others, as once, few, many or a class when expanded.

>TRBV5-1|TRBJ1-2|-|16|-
TGCGCCAGCAGCTTGGGAAGGGGGGGATACGACTATGGCTACACCTTC
CASSLGRGGYDYGYTF
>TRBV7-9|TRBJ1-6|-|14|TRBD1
TGTGCCAGCAGCCGACAGGGTCCTAATTCACCCCTCCACTTT
CASSRQGPNSPLHF
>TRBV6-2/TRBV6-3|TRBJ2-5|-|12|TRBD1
TGTGCCAGCACAGGGGGCTGGGAGACCCAGTACTTC
CASTGGWETQYF
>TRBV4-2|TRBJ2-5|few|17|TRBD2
TGTGCCAGCAGCCAGAATCTAGCGGGGGGGGGTCAAGAGACCCAGTACTTC
CASSQNLAGGGQETQYF
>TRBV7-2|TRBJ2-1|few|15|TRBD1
TGTGCCAGCAGCTTCGGTCCCGGGACAGGGAATGAGCAGTTCTTC
CASSFGPGTGNEQFF
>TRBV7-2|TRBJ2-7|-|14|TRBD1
TGTGCCAGCACCCGTGGACAGGACCTCTACGAGCAGTACTTC
CASTRGQDLYEQYF
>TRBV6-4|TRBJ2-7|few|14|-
TGTGCCAGCAGTGACTCGGCAGGGTTCTACGAGCAGTACTTC
CASSDSAGFYEQYF
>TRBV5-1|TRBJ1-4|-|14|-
TGCGCCAGCAGCTTGAGGTCCCGAAATGAAAAACTGTTTTTT
CASSLRSRNEKLFF
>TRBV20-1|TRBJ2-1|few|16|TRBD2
TGCAGTGGTATCGGCGCCGTAGCGGGTCTATACAATGAGCAGTTCTTC
CSGIGAVAGLYNEQFF
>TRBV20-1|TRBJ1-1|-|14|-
TGCAGTCCCACCGGGGGGGCGCGGCTTACTGAAGCTTTCTTT
CSPTGGARLTEAFF
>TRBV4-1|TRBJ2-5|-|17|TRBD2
TGCGCCAGCAGCCAAGAAGGGGGGACTAGCGTAAAAGAGACCCAGTACTTC
CASSQEGGTSVKETQYF
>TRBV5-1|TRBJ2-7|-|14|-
TGCGCCAGCAGCTTGTGGTCGGACTCCTACGAGCAGTACTTC
CASSLWSDSYEQYF
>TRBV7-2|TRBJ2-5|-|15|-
TGTGCCAGCAGCTGGGATGCGGGGGCGTGGGAGACCCAGTACTTC
CASSWDAGAWETQYF
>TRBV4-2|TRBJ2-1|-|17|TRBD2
TGTGCCAGCAGCCCTACCATTAGCGGGGGGAACTACAATGAGCAGTTCTTC
CASSPTISGGNYNEQFF
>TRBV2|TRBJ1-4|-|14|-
TGTGCCAGCAATCTACAGGGTCCTAATGAAAAACTGTTTTTT
CASNLQGPNEKLFF
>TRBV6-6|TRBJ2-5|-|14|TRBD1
TGTGCCAGCAGCCTCAGGGGGTCCAGCAATGAGCAGTACTTC
CASSLRGSSNEQYF
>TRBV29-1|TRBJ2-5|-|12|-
TGCAGCACGGGGGGCCTGGGGGAGACCCAGTACTTC
CSTGGLGETQYF
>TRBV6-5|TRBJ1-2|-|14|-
TGTGCCAGCAGTTCCAGGCCTAATTTCTATGGCTACACCTTC
CASSSRPNFYGYTF
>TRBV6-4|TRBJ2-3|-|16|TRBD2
TGTGCCAGCAGTGCACTCTCTAGCGGGGGGACAGATACGCAGTATTTT
CASSALSSGGTDTQYF
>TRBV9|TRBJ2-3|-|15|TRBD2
TGTGCCAGCAGCCCCGAGGCCAGCGGGGGAGGTACGCAGTATTTT
CASSPEASGGGTQYF
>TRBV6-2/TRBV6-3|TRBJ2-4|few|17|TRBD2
TGTGCCAGCAGTCGCCTGACTAGCGGTGAGGGCAAAAACATTCAGTACTTC
CASSRLTSGEGKNIQYF
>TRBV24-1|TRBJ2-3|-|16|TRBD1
TGTGCCACCAGTGAGACCGGGACAGGGCTCACAGATACGCAGTATTTT
CATSETGTGLTDTQYF
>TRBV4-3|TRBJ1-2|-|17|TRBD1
TGCGCCAGCAGCCAAGAGCTTTTCCGAGGGACAGGGGTCGGCTACACCTTC
CASSQELFRGTGVGYTF
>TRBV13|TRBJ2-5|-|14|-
TGTGCCAGCTACTTACTAGGGTCTGGAGAGACCCAGTACTTC
CASYLLGSGETQYF
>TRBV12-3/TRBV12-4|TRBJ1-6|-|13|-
TGTGCCAGCAGTGTAGTACAGAATTCACCCCTCCACTTT
CASSVVQNSPLHF
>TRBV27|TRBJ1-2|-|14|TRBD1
TGTGCCAGCAGTTTAAGGACAGGGGGAACTGGCTACACCTTC
CASSLRTGGTGYTF
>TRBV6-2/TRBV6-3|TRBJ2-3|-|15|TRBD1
TGTGCCAGCAGGTGGTCCGGGACAGAAACAGATACGCAGTATTTT
CASRWSGTETDTQYF
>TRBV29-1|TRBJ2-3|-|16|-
TGCAGCGGGAGATGGGTGGCAGCGGCTTACACAGATACGCAGTATTTT
CSGRWVAAAYTDTQYF
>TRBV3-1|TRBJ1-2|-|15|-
TGTGCCAGCAGCCGGACTACAGGGTTCGACTATGGCTACACCTTC
CASSRTTGFDYGYTF